The T cell receptor (beta chain) under discussion was sequenced for a study of blood T cell repertoires in COVID-19. With 3 bases clipped from V and 5 bases from J, the junction kept 7 bases outside the gene matches. CDR3 size: 15 residues. Germline V gene data show CDR1 as DFQATT and CDR2 as SNEGSKA (reference sequence). The protocol was immunoSEQ multiplex PCR, while the TCRdb copy is restricted to in-frame clones and leaves out a portion. Of 90,000 to 150,000 clones listed, approximately 80% are singletons. This clone occurred once. Material for sequencing was peripheral blood. The rearrangement links TRBV20-1 to TRBJ1-5; 10 bases line up with TRBD1. This clonotype was sampled from a woman of 80 years or more with acute or convalescent COVID-19. The chain's CDR3 is CSASAPGQGHQPQHF. The CDR3 DNA follows: TGCAGTGCTAGTGCCCCGGGACAGGGGCATCAGCCCCAGCATTTT.